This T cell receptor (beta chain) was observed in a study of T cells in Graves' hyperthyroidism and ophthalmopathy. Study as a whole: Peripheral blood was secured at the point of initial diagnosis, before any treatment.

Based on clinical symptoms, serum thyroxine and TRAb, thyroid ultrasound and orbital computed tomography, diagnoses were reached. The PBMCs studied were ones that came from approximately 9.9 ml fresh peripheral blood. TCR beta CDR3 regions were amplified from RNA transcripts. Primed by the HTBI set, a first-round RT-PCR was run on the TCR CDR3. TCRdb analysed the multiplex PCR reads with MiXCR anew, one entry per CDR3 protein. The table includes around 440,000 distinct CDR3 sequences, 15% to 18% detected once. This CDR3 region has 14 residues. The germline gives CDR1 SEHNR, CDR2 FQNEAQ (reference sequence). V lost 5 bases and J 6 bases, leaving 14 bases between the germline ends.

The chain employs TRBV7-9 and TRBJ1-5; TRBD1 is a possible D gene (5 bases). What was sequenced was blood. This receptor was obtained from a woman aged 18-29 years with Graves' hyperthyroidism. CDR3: CASSVLTARQPQHF. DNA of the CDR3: TGTGCCAGCAGCGTTCTGACAGCGCGTCAGCCCCAGCATTTT.